These 5 T cell receptor beta chains originate from one sample sequenced in a study of blood T cell repertoires in COVID-19. Only in-frame clones appear in the TCRdb table, and some are missing; sequencing was by immunoSEQ multiplex PCR. The data show roughly 200,000 clones, just under 90% seen once. The sequencing input was PBMCs or T cells enriched from blood (not recorded which). Receptors originate from a man aged 30-40 years who had recovered from COVID-19.

This clone came up once. The J gene is TRBJ1-1, the V gene TRBV3-1 (or the pseudogene TRBV3-2); D is ambiguous. V was shortened by 2 bases and J by 2 bases, with 9 bases between the two germline ends. The CDR3 consists of 14 residues. Germline CDR1 is LGHDT and CDR2 is YNNKEL (reference sequence). CDR3 sequence: CASSQFFSNTEAFF. In DNA form, the CDR3 reads TGTGCCAGCAGCCAATTTTTTAGCAACACTGAAGCTTTCTTT.

The chain links TRBV7-9 to TRBJ1-3; TRBD1 agrees at 9 bases. The CDR3 contains 19 residues. The germline V gene encodes CDR1 SEHNR and CDR2 FQNEAQ (reference sequence). V lost 3 bases and J lost 4; bases outside the gene matches: 16. The CDR3: CASSFRTGGLVTSGNTIYF. The DNA of the CDR3 is TGTGCCAGCAGCTTTCGAACAGGGGGCTTGGTGACGTCCGGAAACACCATATATTTT.

The V and J genes are TRBV6-2 or TRBV6-3 and TRBJ2-1; 12 nucleotides align to TRBD2. From germline, CDR1 is MNHEY and CDR2 SVGEGT. J lost 4 bases, V lost 5 bases, and 6 bases had no gene match. This CDR3 contains 16 residues. This CDR3 reads CASSPGTSGWYNEQFF. As DNA, the CDR3 is TGTGCCAGCAGTCCGGGGACTAGCGGGTGGTACAATGAGCAGTTCTTC.

The chain carries TRBV2 and TRBJ2-6; D might be TRBD1 (6 bases). The V gene lost 6 bases and the J gene lost 1 base, with 16 bases spanning the gap. This CDR3 is built from 17 residues. Germline V gene data show CDR1 as SNHLY and CDR2 as FYNNEI. The CDR3, as DNA: TGTGCCAGCAGAACAGGGAGAGTAGGGTCTGGGGCCAACGTCCTGACTTTC. Amino acid sequence: CASRTGRVGSGANVLTF.

The CDR3 DNA reads as TGTGCCAGCAGGGATAACAGGGGGAGGTATGAAAAACTGTTTTTT. Encoded protein: CASRDNRGRYEKLFF. The V and J genes are TRBV2 and TRBJ1-4; TRBD1 matches at 8 bases. The CDR3 consists of 15 residues. V lost 6 bases, J lost 6 bases, and 9 bases stayed unmatched. The germline V gene encodes CDR1 SNHLY and CDR2 FYNNEI.